The 27 T cell receptor beta chains in this list originate from one sample, sequenced in a study of CD8 T cells in ankylosing spondylitis. TCRdb called the 5' RACE reads again in MiXCR, with one record for every CDR3 protein. Among 250,000 or so distinct CDR3 sequences listed, roughly a quarter were seen once. The sequencing input was blood, either unsorted or a sorted T cell fraction (not recorded which). These receptors came from a male donor with ankylosing spondylitis or in good health (not recorded which).

This clonotype was counted many times. The chain joins TRBV29-1 to TRBJ2-1; 8 bases are shared with TRBD1. Per the germline V gene, CDR1 is SQVTM and CDR2 is ANQGSEA. This CDR3 comprises 13 residues. V shed 5 bases, J shed 8 bases, and the junction held 8 bases outside the gene matches. In nucleotides, the CDR3 is TGCAGCGTTCACAGGGGGTCCCCCGATGAGCAGTTCTTC. This translates into CSVHRGSPDEQFF.

This clonotype was recorded at least ten times. The chain uses TRBV5-4 and TRBJ2-2; 12 bases are a match to TRBD2. V lost 4 bases and J lost 4; bases outside the gene matches: 5. The CDR3 covers 16 residues. The germline CDR1 and CDR2 sequences are SGHNT and YYREEE (reference sequence). For the CDR3, the DNA is TGTGCCAGCAGCCGACTAGCGGGGGATACCACCGGGGAGCTGTTTTTT. It yields the protein CASSRLAGDTTGELFF.

This sequence joins TRBV3-1 and TRBJ2-5; D is possibly TRBD1 (6 bases). Trimming left V 3 bases short and J 2 bases short, with 10 bases between. The CDR3 runs 14 residues. Germline loops: CDR1 LGHDT, CDR2 YNNKEL (reference sequence). The CDR3 spells CASSHLGQQETQYF. CDR3 coding DNA: TGTGCCAGCAGCCATCTTGGACAGCAAGAGACCCAGTACTTC.

V usage is TRBV11-3 and J usage is TRBJ2-1; TRBD2 aligns across 13 bases. Germline CDR1 is SGHNT and CDR2 is YENEEA. V gave up 0 bases and J gave up 7 bases; unmatched junction bases: 3. The CDR3 runs 16 residues. In DNA form, the CDR3 reads TGTGCCAGCAGCTTAGAGACGGGACTAGCGGGGAATGAGCAGTTCTTC. Its protein product is CASSLETGLAGNEQFF.

This chain connects TRBV28 to TRBJ2-5, with D possibly being TRBD1 (5 bases). Germline V gene sequence: CDR1 MDHEN, CDR2 SYDVKM. The CDR3 sequence is 13 residues long. The V gene lost 3 bases and the J gene lost 3 bases, with 8 bases spanning the gap. The CDR3 spells CASSLPGKETQYF. The DNA of the CDR3 is TGTGCCAGCAGTTTGCCAGGGAAAGAGACCCAGTACTTC.

The gene calls are TRBV5-1 and TRBJ2-2; a possible D gene is TRBD1 (5 bases). The CDR3 extends over 15 amino acids. V lost 3 bases to trimming and J lost 0 bases, with 9 bases between them. The germline V gene encodes CDR1 SGHRS and CDR2 YFSETQ. The CDR3 nucleotides read TGCGCCAGCAGCTCGACAGATTCGAACACCGGGGAGCTGTTTTTT. It encodes CASSSTDSNTGELFF. Full variable domain (remainder filled in from reference TRBV5-1 and TRBJ2-2): KAGVTQTPRYLIKTRGQQVTLSCSPISGHRSVSWYQQTPGQGLQFLFEYFSETQRNKGNFPGRFSGRQFSNSRSEMNVSTLELGDSALYLCASSSTDSNTGELFFGEGSRLTVL.

The V and J genes are TRBV11-2 and TRBJ2-5, with 9 nucleotides matching TRBD2. Germline assignment: CDR1 SGHAT and CDR2 FQNNGV. This CDR3 spans 14 amino acids. J was trimmed by 7 bases and V by 5 bases; bases with no gene match: 8. The CDR3 spells CASSATSGAGTQYF. The CDR3 DNA reads TGTGCCAGCAGCGCGACTAGCGGAGCGGGGACCCAGTACTTC. Full variable domain (outside the CDR3, taken from reference TRBV11-2 and TRBJ2-5): EAGVAQSPRYKIIEKRQSVAFWCNPISGHATLYWYQQILGQGPKLLIQFQNNGVVDDSQLPKDRFSAERLKGVDSTLKIQPAKLEDSAVYLCASSATSGAGTQYFGPGTRLLVL.

This clonotype has only a few counts. This chain uses TRBV12-3 or TRBV12-4 with TRBJ2-6; D remains ambiguous. The CDR3 extends over 16 amino acids. Trimming took off 5 bases at V and 0 bases at J, with 11 bases between the two ends. The CDR3 DNA follows: TGTGCCAGCAGTCCCCCCTCGCTCTCTGGGGCCAACGTCCTGACTTTC. This sequence encodes CASSPPSLSGANVLTF.

This clonotype has ten or more counts. The V and J genes are TRBV20-1 and TRBJ2-5; D assignment may be TRBD1 or TRBD2 (5 bases each). The germline V gene encodes CDR1 DFQATT and CDR2 SNEGSKA (reference sequence). The CDR3 covers 13 residues. V lost 6 bases to trimming and J lost 7 bases, with 18 bases between them. CDR3 in DNA: TGCAGTGCCGTCCGGGACCCCGCCGGGACCCAGTACTTC. Translated, it gives CSAVRDPAGTQYF.

The chain joins TRBV12-3 or TRBV12-4 to TRBJ2-7, with D unresolved. The CDR3 sequence is 12 residues long. Deletions cut 7 bases from V and 4 bases from J, with 11 bases between. This CDR3 is CASKTASYEQYF. The CDR3 DNA reads as TGTGCCAGCAAAACAGCCAGTTACGAGCAGTACTTC.

The rearrangement links TRBV12-3 or TRBV12-4 to TRBJ2-7; no reliable D call. Between the trimmed V and J ends, which lost 1 base and 3 bases, there was a span of 10 bases. The CDR3 loop spans 14 amino acids. CDR3 bases: TGTGCCAGCAGTTTAGAGAAAAGTTACTACGAGCAGTACTTC. Residues: CASSLEKSYYEQYF.

This chain connects TRBV6-5 to TRBJ2-2, with a tentative D call TRBD2 (5 bases). Trimming pared 6 bases from V and 6 bases from J, leaving 8 bases between. This CDR3 region has 12 residues. Germline CDR1 and CDR2: MNHEY and SVGAGI. The CDR3 DNA follows: TGTGCCAGCAGGAGGGTGCCCGGGGAGCTGTTTTTT. It specifies CASRRVPGELFF.

This clonotype was picked up one time. The chain is built from TRBV20-1 and TRBJ2-7, with 9 bases identical to TRBD2. The CDR3 extends over 14 amino acids. The J segment lost 2 bases and the V segment lost 1 base, leaving 3 bases of the junction unmatched. Germline V gene sequence: CDR1 DFQATT, CDR2 SNEGSKA (reference sequence). Written as DNA, the CDR3 is TGCAGTGCTAGAGTAGCGGGGGCGGCCTACGAGCAGTACTTC. This codes for CSARVAGAAYEQYF.

The V gene is TRBV20-1, the J gene TRBJ2-7; D gene unclear. V was cut by 6 bases and J by 7 bases, with 10 bases left in between. There are 10 residues in the CDR3. Germline loops: CDR1 DFQATT, CDR2 SNEGSKA (reference sequence). This CDR3 reads CSALVWEQYF. The DNA of the CDR3 is TGCAGTGCCTTGGTGTGGGAGCAGTACTTC.

This clonotype was seen many times. The J gene is TRBJ2-7, the V gene TRBV20-1, with D possibly TRBD2 on 7 matching bases. Germline-derived CDR1 and CDR2 are DFQATT and SNEGSKA (reference sequence). The CDR3 sequence is 14 residues long. CDR3 in DNA: TGCAAGCCAATGGGGGGGCCCCTCGTCCGCGAGCAGTACTTC. Translating gives CKPMGGPLVREQYF.

The genes are TRBV5-5 and TRBJ2-7, with 9 bases fitting TRBD1. Germline CDR1 is SGHKS and CDR2 is YYEKEE (reference sequence). The ends lost 4 bases at V and 2 bases at J; junction bases unmatched: 10. The CDR3 contains 16 residues. CDR3 nucleotide sequence: TGTGCCAGCAGCGCTAGCCTACAGGGGGCTACCTACGAGCAGTACTTC. Translating gives CASSASLQGATYEQYF.

The table lists this clonotype with a few counts. V is TRBV20-1 and J is TRBJ2-3; 7 bases match TRBD2. The CDR3 extends over 16 amino acids. Germline trimming cut 5 bases from V and 4 bases from J; bases unmatched to any gene: 15. The germline V gene encodes CDR1 DFQATT and CDR2 SNEGSKA (reference sequence). CDR3 coding DNA: TGCAGTGCTCAAACGTCCTGGCGGGGGTATTCAGATACGCAGTATTTT. Encoded protein: CSAQTSWRGYSDTQYF.

This chain uses TRBV12-5 with TRBJ2-5; the D gene is possibly TRBD2 (7 bases). CDR3 length equals 13 residues. In germline, CDR1 is LGHNT, CDR2 FRNRAP. V lost 7 bases, J lost 5 bases, and 14 bases lay in between. CDR3 sequence: CASASGGVETQYF. As DNA, the CDR3 is TGTGCTAGTGCCTCGGGGGGCGTGGAGACCCAGTACTTC. Full variable domain (outside the CDR3, taken from reference TRBV12-5 and TRBJ2-5): DARVTQTPRHKVTEMGQEVTMRCQPILGHNTVFWYRQTMMQGLELLAYFRNRAPLDDSGMPKDRFSAEMPDATLATLKIQPSEPRDSAVYFCASASGGVETQYFGPGTRLLVL.

V gene TRBV20-1 combines with J gene TRBJ2-7; D ambiguous. Germline CDR1 DFQATT, CDR2 SNEGSKA (reference sequence). CDR3 length equals 13 residues. V lost 4 bases to trimming and J lost 3 bases, with 13 bases between them. The CDR3 DNA sequence: TGCAGTGCTATTACGGGCCTTGTCTACGAGCAGTACTTC. This gives the protein CSAITGLVYEQYF.

This sequence joins TRBV4-1 and TRBJ2-1; D unresolved. Germline V gives CDR1 MGHRA, CDR2 YSYEKL. Trimming took off 0 bases at V and 0 bases at J, with 9 bases between the two ends. The CDR3 has 16 residues. For the CDR3, the DNA is TGCGCCAGCAGCCAAGAAGAAGTCCTCTCCTACAATGAGCAGTTCTTC. Its protein is CASSQEEVLSYNEQFF.

V and J are TRBV12-3 or TRBV12-4 and TRBJ1-2; TRBD1 might be the D (5 bases). V was shortened by 1 base and J by 6 bases, with 15 bases between the two germline ends. This CDR3 is built from 15 residues. CDR3 protein: CASSLGPGRANGYTF. CDR3 DNA: TGTGCCAGCAGTTTAGGTCCTGGCAGGGCGAATGGCTACACCTTC.

This clonotype was found a few times. J is TRBJ1-6 and V is TRBV20-1; the D gene is possibly TRBD1 (5 bases). V gave up 3 bases and J gave up 0 bases, with 15 bases separating them. Germline V gene sequence: CDR1 DFQATT, CDR2 SNEGSKA (reference sequence). The CDR3 has 17 residues. The CDR3 is CSARGGLLSSYNSPLHF. The CDR3 DNA sequence: TGCAGTGCTAGGGGGGGTCTCCTGAGCTCCTATAATTCACCCCTCCACTTT.

The V and J genes are TRBV10-3 and TRBJ2-7, with 9 positions matching TRBD1. CDR1 and CDR2 (germline): ENHRY, SYGVKD. The CDR3 contains 14 residues. V shed 2 bases, J shed 6 bases, and the junction held 5 bases outside the gene matches. Here the CDR3 DNA reads TGTGCCATCAGTGAGCCCACAGGGGGCGGCGAGCAGTACTTC. It yields the protein CAISEPTGGGEQYF.

Only a few counts were recorded for this clonotype. The chain carries TRBV3-1 and TRBJ2-7; tentatively, D is TRBD2 (5 bases). The germline V and J ends were trimmed by 1 base and 2 bases, with 9 bases remaining between them. Germline loops: CDR1 LGHDT, CDR2 YNNKEL (reference sequence). The CDR3 is made up of 14 amino acids. This chain's CDR3 is CASSQAATTYEQYF. In nucleotides, the CDR3 is TGTGCCAGCAGCCAAGCGGCGACTACCTACGAGCAGTACTTC.

This clonotype has a count of ten or more. The CDR3 reads CSVEVGQGNTGELFF. The CDR3 nucleotides are TGCAGCGTTGAAGTTGGACAGGGCAACACCGGGGAGCTGTTTTTT. This chain uses TRBV29-1 with TRBJ2-2; 8 bases agree with TRBD1. The CDR3 is made up of 15 amino acids. Germline V lookup: CDR1 SQVTM, CDR2 ANQGSEA. V shed 1 base, J shed 2 bases, and the junction held 3 bases outside the gene matches.

This chain joins TRBV10-3 and TRBJ1-1, with D possibly matching TRBD1 (6 bases). Germline CDR1 is ENHRY and CDR2 is SYGVKD. Between the trimmed V and J ends, which lost 0 bases and 6 bases, there was a span of 11 bases. This CDR3 spans 14 amino acids. The CDR3 region is CAISESGGRAEAFF. CDR3 DNA sequence: TGTGCCATCAGTGAGTCGGGGGGCCGTGCTGAAGCTTTCTTT.

The chain couples TRBV7-2 to TRBJ2-5; unclear D gene. Trimming pared 1 base from V and 5 bases from J, leaving 8 bases between. Germline loops: CDR1 SGHTA, CDR2 FQGNSA. CDR3 size: 13 residues. DNA for the CDR3: TGTGCCAGCAGCTTAGTGGTGGAGGAGACCCAGTACTTC. This sequence encodes CASSLVVEETQYF.